This T cell receptor (beta chain) was identified during a study of blood T cell repertoires in COVID-19. For the study at large: Some COVID-19 samples were acute and others convalescent; all came from the United States, Italy and Spain. T cells, B-cell-depleted T cells, or PBMCs supplied cDNA or gDNA.

Authors' methods: Reference gene primer amplification yielded estimated nucleated cell counts. TCRdb's table, derived via immunoSEQ multiplex PCR, lists solely in-frame clones and lacks some. The DNA gave D and trimming, while V, J and clone size come from that table. Among roughly 110,000 clones, around nine tenths were seen once, and the ten largest hold approximately 1.3%. The TCR comes from a woman in her 30s with acute or convalescent COVID-19. The specimen sequenced was peripheral blood.

In DNA, the CDR3 is TGTGCCAGCAGCCCTGGCGGGCCCGTAAATTCACCCCTCCACTTT. Its translation: CASSPGGPVNSPLHF. The J gene is TRBJ1-6, the V gene TRBV13, with unresolved D. The length of the CDR3 is 15 residues. V dropped 5 bases and J dropped 7 bases, with 15 bases sitting between them. Germline V gives CDR1 PRHDT, CDR2 FYEKMQ (reference sequence).